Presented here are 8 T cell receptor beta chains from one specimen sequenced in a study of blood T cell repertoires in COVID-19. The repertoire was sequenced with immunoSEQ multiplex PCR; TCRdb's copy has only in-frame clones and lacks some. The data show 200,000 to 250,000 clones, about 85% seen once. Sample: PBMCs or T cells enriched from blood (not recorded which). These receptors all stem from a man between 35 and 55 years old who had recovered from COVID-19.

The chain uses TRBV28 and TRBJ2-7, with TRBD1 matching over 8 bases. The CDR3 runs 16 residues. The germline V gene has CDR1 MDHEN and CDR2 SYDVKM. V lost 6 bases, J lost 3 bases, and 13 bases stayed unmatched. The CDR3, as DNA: TGTGCCAGCAGCGGGACCGGGACAGGATTTTTCTACGAGCAGTACTTC. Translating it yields CASSGTGTGFFYEQYF.

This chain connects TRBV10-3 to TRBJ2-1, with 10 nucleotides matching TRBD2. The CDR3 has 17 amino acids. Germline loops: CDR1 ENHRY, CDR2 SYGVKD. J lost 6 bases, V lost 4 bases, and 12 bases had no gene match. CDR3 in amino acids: CAISGGSRSGRPNEQFF. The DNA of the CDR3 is TGTGCCATCAGTGGGGGTAGTCGTAGCGGGAGGCCCAATGAGCAGTTCTTC.

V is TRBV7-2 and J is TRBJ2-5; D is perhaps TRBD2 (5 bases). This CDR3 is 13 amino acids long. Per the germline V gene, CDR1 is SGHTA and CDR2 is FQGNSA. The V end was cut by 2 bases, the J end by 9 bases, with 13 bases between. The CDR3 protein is CASSLQLVGAQYF. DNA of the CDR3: TGTGCCAGCAGCTTACAGCTCGTCGGGGCCCAGTACTTC.

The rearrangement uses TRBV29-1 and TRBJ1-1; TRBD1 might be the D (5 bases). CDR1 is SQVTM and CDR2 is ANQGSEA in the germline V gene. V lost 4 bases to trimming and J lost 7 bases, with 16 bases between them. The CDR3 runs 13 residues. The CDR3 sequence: CSVVGLAGGEAFF. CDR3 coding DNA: TGCAGCGTTGTTGGGCTGGCGGGGGGTGAAGCTTTCTTT.

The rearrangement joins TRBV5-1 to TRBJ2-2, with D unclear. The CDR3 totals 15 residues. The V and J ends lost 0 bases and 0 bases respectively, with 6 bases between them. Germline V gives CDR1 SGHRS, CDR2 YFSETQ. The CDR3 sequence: CASSLGQSNTGELFF. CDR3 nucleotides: TGCGCCAGCAGCTTGGGACAATCGAACACCGGGGAGCTGTTTTTT.

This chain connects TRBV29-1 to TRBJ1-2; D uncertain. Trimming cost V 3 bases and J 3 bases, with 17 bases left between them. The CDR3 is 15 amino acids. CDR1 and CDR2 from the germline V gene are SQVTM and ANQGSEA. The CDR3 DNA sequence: TGCAGCGTTGAGCGACCCCCGGAGATGGACTATGGCTACACCTTC. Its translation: CSVERPPEMDYGYTF.

The CDR3 DNA sequence: TGTGCCAGCAGCACACGTAGCGGGAGCTCCTACGAGCAGTACTTC. This translates into CASSTRSGSSYEQYF. This chain joins TRBV11-3 and TRBJ2-7; 9 bases match TRBD2. V trimming: 5 bases; J trimming: 0 bases; junction bases outside the gene matches: 5. The CDR3 sequence is 15 residues long. Germline CDR1 and CDR2: SGHNT and YENEEA.

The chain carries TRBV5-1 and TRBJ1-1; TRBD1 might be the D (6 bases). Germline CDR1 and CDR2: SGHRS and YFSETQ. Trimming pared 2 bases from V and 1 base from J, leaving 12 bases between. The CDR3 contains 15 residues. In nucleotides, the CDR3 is TGCGCCAGCAGCTTCATAGTGGGACAGAACACTGAAGCTTTCTTT. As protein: CASSFIVGQNTEAFF.